This T cell receptor beta chain came from a study of blood T cell repertoires in COVID-19. Across the whole study: PBMCs, B-cell-depleted T cells, or T cells provided the cDNA or gDNA that made up the material.

Per the authors' pipeline: Estimation of nucleated cell counts relied on the amplification of reference gene primers. The table came from immunoSEQ multiplex PCR; TCRdb's copy has only in-frame clones and leaves some out. V and J calls and clone size follow that table, whereas D and trimming were derived from the DNA. Counted here are some 110,000 clones, roughly nine tenths occurring once; the ten biggest clones make up roughly 8%. CDR3 length: 13 residues. Germline values: CDR1 LGHDT, CDR2 YNNKEL (reference sequence). Trimming left V 2 bases short and J 2 bases short, with 3 bases between. This rearrangement joins TRBV3-1 (or the pseudogene TRBV3-2) to TRBJ2-2; the D is unclear. The receptor was derived from a human donor in a cohort sampled during active COVID-19. Sequenced: peripheral blood. In DNA form, the CDR3 reads TGTGCCAGCAGCCAATTAAACACCGGGGAGCTGTTTTTT. Translated: CASSQLNTGELFF.